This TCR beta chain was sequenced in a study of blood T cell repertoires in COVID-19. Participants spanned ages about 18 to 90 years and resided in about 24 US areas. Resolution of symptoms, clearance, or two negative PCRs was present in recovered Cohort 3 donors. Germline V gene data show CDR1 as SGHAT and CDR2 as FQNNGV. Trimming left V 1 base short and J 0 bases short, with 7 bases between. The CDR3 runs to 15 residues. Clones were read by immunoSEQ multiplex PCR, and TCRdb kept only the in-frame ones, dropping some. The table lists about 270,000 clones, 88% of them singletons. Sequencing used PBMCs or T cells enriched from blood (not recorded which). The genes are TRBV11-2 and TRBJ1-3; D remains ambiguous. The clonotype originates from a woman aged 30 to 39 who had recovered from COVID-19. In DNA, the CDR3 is TGTGCCAGCAGCTTAGGGGCGAGCTCTGGAAACACCATATATTTT. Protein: CASSLGASSGNTIYF.